This T cell receptor (beta chain) is drawn from a study of OX40 agonist ivuxolimab in advanced cancers. At the level of the study: The patients received agonistic anti-OX40 (CD134) antibody ivuxolimab.

For this clone: Its antigen remains unknown.

V was pared by 7 bases and J by 6 bases, with 18 bases between. This CDR3 comprises 13 residues. Per the germline V gene, CDR1 is SQVTM and CDR2 is ANQGSEA. TCRdb's copy holds only in-frame clones and misses some; the assay was immunoSEQ multiplex PCR. The table includes tens of thousands of clones, 84% detected once. A history of autoimmune disease or systemic immunosuppression excluded patients. Study observations and caveats: In the 0.1-3.0 mg/kg groups, partial responders showed among the lowest expansion.

This receptor was taken from an adult with an advanced solid tumor such as melanoma, head and neck, liver or kidney cancer. J is TRBJ1-1 and V is TRBV29-1, with D unclear. Specimen: CD4+ or CD8+ T cells sorted from blood, collected in a trial of the OX40 agonist ivuxolimab. CDR3 residues: CSASTHSGAEAFF. The CDR3, as DNA: TGCAGCGCTTCCACCCATAGCGGGGCTGAAGCTTTCTTT.